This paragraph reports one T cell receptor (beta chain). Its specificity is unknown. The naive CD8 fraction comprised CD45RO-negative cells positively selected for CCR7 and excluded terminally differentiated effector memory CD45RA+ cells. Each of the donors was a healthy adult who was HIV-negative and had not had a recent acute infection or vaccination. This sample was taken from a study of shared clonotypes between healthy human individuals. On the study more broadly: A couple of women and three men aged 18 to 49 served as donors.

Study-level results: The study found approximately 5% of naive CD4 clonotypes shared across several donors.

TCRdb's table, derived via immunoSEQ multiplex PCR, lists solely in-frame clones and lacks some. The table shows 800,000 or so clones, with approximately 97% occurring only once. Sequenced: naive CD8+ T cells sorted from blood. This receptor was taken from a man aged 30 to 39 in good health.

The CDR3 is CASSHDRLAGSTDTQYF. As DNA, the CDR3 is TGCGCCAGCAGCCATGATCGACTAGCGGGGAGCACAGATACGCAGTATTTT. The genes are TRBV4-1 and TRBJ2-3; 11 bases agree with TRBD2. This CDR3 has 17 amino acids. V trimming: 3 bases; J trimming: 0 bases; junction bases outside the gene matches: 5. Germline V gene sequence: CDR1 MGHRA, CDR2 YSYEKL.